Listed below are T cell receptor beta chains from one sample, sequenced in a study of blood T cell repertoires in COVID-19. Data came from immunoSEQ multiplex PCR; TCRdb stores just in-frame clones and leaves some out. The sample consists of 200,000 to 300,000 clones, roughly 80% of them appearing once. Material for sequencing was peripheral blood. The source is a woman aged 18-35 years with acute or convalescent COVID-19. Each CDR3 is given with its conserved first and last residue. Some rows have no size entry. The others give once, few or many, or a class for an expanded clone.

V gene: TRBV4-2
CDR3 length: 14
clone size: .
J gene: TRBJ2-7
CDR3 protein: CASSQEGLLYEQYF

V gene: TRBV11-2
CDR3 length: 15
clone size: .
J gene: TRBJ2-1
CDR3 protein: CASSSPRGPNNEQFF

V gene: TRBV9
CDR3 length: 17
clone size: once
J gene: TRBJ2-1
CDR3 protein: CASSGGTSGIPGHEQFF

V gene: TRBV6-6
CDR3 length: 13
clone size: .
J gene: TRBJ2-1
CDR3 protein: CASSYSPRYEQFF

V gene: TRBV6-5
CDR3 length: 15
clone size: .
J gene: TRBJ2-5
CDR3 protein: CASSYSMAGQETQYF

V gene: TRBV28
CDR3 length: 15
clone size: once
J gene: TRBJ2-1
CDR3 protein: CACCIAGGEYNEQFF

V gene: TRBV27
CDR3 length: 14
clone size: .
J gene: TRBJ2-3
CDR3 protein: CASSDIGALDTQYF

V gene: TRBV6-2/TRBV6-3
CDR3 length: 14
clone size: .
J gene: TRBJ2-1
CDR3 protein: CASSYGTSYNEQFF

V gene: TRBV29-1
CDR3 length: 20
clone size: .
J gene: TRBJ2-7
CDR3 protein: CSVEVVGGTSGRASGYEQYF

V gene: TRBV7-2
CDR3 length: 14
clone size: .
J gene: TRBJ1-1
CDR3 protein: CASSLMDRYTEAFF

V gene: TRBV13
CDR3 length: 14
clone size: .
J gene: TRBJ2-7
CDR3 protein: CASSLGLSSYEQYF

V gene: TRBV5-5
CDR3 length: 15
clone size: .
J gene: TRBJ2-3
CDR3 protein: CASSFRDRSTDTQYF

V gene: TRBV5-1
CDR3 length: 14
clone size: .
J gene: TRBJ2-1
CDR3 protein: CASSLEAGYGEQFF

V gene: TRBV9
CDR3 length: 16
clone size: .
J gene: TRBJ2-3
CDR3 protein: CASSVGGSGMKDTQYF

V gene: TRBV29-1
CDR3 length: 11
clone size: once
J gene: TRBJ2-7
CDR3 protein: CSVRGFDEQYF

V gene: TRBV30
CDR3 length: 15
clone size: .
J gene: TRBJ2-7
CDR3 protein: CACIIPTRRTYEQYF

V gene: TRBV25-1
CDR3 length: 17
clone size: .
J gene: TRBJ2-3
CDR3 protein: CASSESLAGRNTDTQYF

V gene: TRBV27
CDR3 length: 16
clone size: .
J gene: TRBJ1-2
CDR3 protein: CASSPKGADRGGGYTF

V gene: TRBV3-1/TRBV3-2
CDR3 length: 16
clone size: .
J gene: TRBJ1-5
CDR3 protein: CASSQGQGWRNQPQHF

V gene: TRBV6-6
CDR3 length: 14
clone size: .
J gene: TRBJ2-7
CDR3 protein: CASSYSAGYYEQYF

V gene: TRBV29-1
CDR3 length: 15
clone size: .
J gene: TRBJ2-7
CDR3 protein: CSVAVLSGTPYEQYF

V gene: TRBV28
CDR3 length: 16
clone size: .
J gene: TRBJ1-6
CDR3 protein: CASSFRVLVGYSPLHF

V gene: TRBV3-1/TRBV3-2
CDR3 length: 14
clone size: .
J gene: TRBJ2-7
CDR3 protein: CASSPHRPTGEQYF

V gene: TRBV25-1
CDR3 length: 16
clone size: .
J gene: TRBJ2-3
CDR3 protein: CASRELRGTGTDTQYF

V gene: TRBV15
CDR3 length: 14
clone size: once
J gene: TRBJ1-4
CDR3 protein: CATSEGRENEKLFF

V gene: TRBV28
CDR3 length: 15
clone size: .
J gene: TRBJ1-2
CDR3 protein: CASSLSYREVYGYTF

V gene: TRBV19
CDR3 length: 12
clone size: .
J gene: TRBJ2-7
CDR3 protein: CASKAEGYEQYF

V gene: TRBV19
CDR3 length: 13
clone size: .
J gene: TRBJ1-1
CDR3 protein: CAGREGPNTEAFF

V gene: TRBV28
CDR3 length: 13
clone size: .
J gene: TRBJ1-2
CDR3 protein: CASSHGQAYGYTF

V gene: TRBV3-1/TRBV3-2
CDR3 length: 15
clone size: .
J gene: TRBJ1-4
CDR3 protein: CASSQRSGQNEKLFF

V gene: TRBV7-9
CDR3 length: 16
clone size: .
J gene: TRBJ2-2
CDR3 protein: CASSFLRERNTGELFF

V gene: TRBV6-4
CDR3 length: 15
clone size: .
J gene: TRBJ1-3
CDR3 protein: CASSDSEGSGNTIYF

V gene: TRBV18
CDR3 length: 20
clone size: .
J gene: TRBJ2-6
CDR3 protein: CASSPSSQRTGSSGANVLTF

V gene: TRBV20-1
CDR3 length: 14
clone size: .
J gene: TRBJ2-7
CDR3 protein: CSASRTIGSYEQYF

V gene: TRBV19
CDR3 length: 15
clone size: .
J gene: TRBJ1-5
CDR3 protein: CASTMRGVGNQPQHF

V gene: TRBV25-1
CDR3 length: 13
clone size: .
J gene: TRBJ2-1
CDR3 protein: CASSPGQGNEQFF